This T cell receptor beta chain came from a study of T-cell memory formation after mild COVID-19. In TCRdb, the 5' RACE reads were re-called with MiXCR into one record per CDR3 protein. The table has roughly 350,000 distinct CDR3 sequences, approximately 13% seen once. Between the trimmed V and J ends, which lost 4 bases and 0 bases, there was a span of 11 bases. Looked up from germline, CDR1 is SGHRS and CDR2 is YFSETQ. The CDR3 spans 15 residues. The chain employs TRBV5-1 and TRBJ2-1; the D gene is possibly TRBD1 (5 bases). The receptor was isolated from a man younger than 35 who had mild COVID-19 (a few samples of this study predate the infection). Cell type and time point are not known. The sample was PBMCs or a T cell subset sorted from them (not recorded which). The CDR3: CASSVQGSSYNEQFF. Written as DNA, the CDR3 is TGCGCCAGCAGCGTTCAGGGCAGCTCCTACAATGAGCAGTTCTTC.